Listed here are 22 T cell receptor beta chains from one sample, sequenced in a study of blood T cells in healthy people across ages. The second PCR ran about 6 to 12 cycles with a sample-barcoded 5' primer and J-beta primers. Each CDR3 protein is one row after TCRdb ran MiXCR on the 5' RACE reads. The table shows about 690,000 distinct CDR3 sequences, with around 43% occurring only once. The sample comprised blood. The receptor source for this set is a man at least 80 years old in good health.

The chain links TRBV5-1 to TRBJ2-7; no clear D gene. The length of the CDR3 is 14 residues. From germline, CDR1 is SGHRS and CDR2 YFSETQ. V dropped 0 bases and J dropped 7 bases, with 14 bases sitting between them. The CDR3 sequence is CASSLGYPPREQYF. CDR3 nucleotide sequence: TGCGCCAGCAGCTTGGGATATCCCCCCCGGGAGCAGTACTTC.

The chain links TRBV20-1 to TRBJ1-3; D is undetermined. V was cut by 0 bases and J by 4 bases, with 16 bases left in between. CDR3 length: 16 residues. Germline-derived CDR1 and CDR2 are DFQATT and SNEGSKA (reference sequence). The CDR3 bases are TGCAGTGCTAGAGATAGCTATCGGGGAGTCGGAAACACCATATATTTT. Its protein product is CSARDSYRGVGNTIYF.

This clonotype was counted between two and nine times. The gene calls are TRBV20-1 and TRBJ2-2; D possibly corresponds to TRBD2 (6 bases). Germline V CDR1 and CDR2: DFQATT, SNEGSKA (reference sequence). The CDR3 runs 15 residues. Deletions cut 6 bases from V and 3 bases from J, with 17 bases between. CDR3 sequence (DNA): TGCAGTGCAGTGTCGGGAGCATCGCACACCGGGGAGCTGTTTTTT. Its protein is CSAVSGASHTGELFF.

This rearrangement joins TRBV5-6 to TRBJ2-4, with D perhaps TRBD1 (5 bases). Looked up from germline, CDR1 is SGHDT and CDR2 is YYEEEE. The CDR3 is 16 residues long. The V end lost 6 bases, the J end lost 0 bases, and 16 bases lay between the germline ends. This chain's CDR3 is CASTRSGPSAKNIQYF. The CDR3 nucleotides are TGTGCCAGCACTCGATCAGGGCCGTCAGCCAAAAACATTCAGTACTTC.

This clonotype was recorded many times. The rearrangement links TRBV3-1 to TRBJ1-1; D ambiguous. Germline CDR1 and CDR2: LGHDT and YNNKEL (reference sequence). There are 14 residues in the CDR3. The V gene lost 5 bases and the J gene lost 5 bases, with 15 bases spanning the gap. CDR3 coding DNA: TGTGCCAGCAGCTACCGGGAGTCCCGGACTGAAGCTTTCTTT. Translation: CASSYRESRTEAFF.

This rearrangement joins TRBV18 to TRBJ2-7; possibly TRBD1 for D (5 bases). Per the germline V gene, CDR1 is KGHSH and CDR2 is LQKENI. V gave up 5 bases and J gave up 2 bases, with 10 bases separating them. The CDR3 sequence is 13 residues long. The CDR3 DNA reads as TGTGCCAGCTCAGTGGACAAGACCTACGAGCAGTACTTC. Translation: CASSVDKTYEQYF.

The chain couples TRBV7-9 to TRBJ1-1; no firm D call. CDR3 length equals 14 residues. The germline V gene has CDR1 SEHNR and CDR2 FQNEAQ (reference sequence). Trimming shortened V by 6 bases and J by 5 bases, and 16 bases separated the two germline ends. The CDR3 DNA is TGTGCCAGCAGTATTTCAGGAATGAGAACTGAAGCTTTCTTT. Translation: CASSISGMRTEAFF.

The CDR3 loop reads CASRLDSTYEQYF. The CDR3 region has the DNA TGTGCCAGCCGACTGGACAGTACCTACGAGCAGTACTTC. The rearrangement links TRBV28 to TRBJ2-4, with D perhaps matching TRBD1 (6 bases). The J call could be wrong; TRBJ2-7 is a better fit for the DNA end. The CDR3 runs to 13 residues. CDR1 and CDR2 (germline): MDHEN, SYDVKM.

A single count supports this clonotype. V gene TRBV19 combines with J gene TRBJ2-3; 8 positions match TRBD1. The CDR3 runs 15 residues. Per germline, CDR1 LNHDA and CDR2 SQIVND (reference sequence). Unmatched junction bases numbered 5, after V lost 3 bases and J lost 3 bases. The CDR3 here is CASSIQGAGTDTQYF. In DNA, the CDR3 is TGTGCCAGTAGTATCCAGGGGGCTGGAACAGATACGCAGTATTTT.

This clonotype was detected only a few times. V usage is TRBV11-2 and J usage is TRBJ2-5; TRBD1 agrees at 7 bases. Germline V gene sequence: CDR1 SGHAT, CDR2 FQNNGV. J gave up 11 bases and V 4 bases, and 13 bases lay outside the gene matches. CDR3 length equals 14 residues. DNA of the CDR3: TGTGCCAGCAGCTATGACAGGGCCGGAGGTGAGCAGTACTTC. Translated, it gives CASSYDRAGGEQYF.

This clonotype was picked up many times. CDR3 DNA: TGCAGCGTTGGGGATACGCAGTATTTT. This codes for CSVGDTQYF. The chain combines TRBV29-1 with TRBJ2-3; D is unresolved. The germline V and J ends were trimmed by 4 bases and 6 bases, with 2 bases remaining between them. Germline-derived CDR1 and CDR2 are SQVTM and ANQGSEA. This CDR3 spans 9 amino acids.

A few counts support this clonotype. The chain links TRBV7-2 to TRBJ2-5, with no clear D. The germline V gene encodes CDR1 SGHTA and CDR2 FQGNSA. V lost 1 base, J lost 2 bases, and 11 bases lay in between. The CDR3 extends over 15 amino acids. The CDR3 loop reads CASSLDSGSQETQYF. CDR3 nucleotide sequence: TGTGCCAGCAGCTTAGATTCAGGTTCACAAGAGACCCAGTACTTC. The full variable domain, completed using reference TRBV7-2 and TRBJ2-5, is GAGVSQSPSNKVTEKGKDVELRCDPISGHTALYWYRQSLGQGLEFLIYFQGNSAPDKSGLPSDRFSAERTGGSVSTLTIQRTQQEDSAVYLCASSLDSGSQETQYFGPGTRLLVL.

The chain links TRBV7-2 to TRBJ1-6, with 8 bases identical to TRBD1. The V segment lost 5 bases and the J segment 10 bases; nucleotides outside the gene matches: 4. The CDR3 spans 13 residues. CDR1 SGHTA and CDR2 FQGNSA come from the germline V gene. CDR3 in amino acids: CASSADRVSPLHF. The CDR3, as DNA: TGTGCCAGCAGCGCGGACAGGGTCTCACCCCTCCACTTT. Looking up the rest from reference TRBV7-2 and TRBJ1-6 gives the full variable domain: GAGVSQSPSNKVTEKGKDVELRCDPISGHTALYWYRQSLGQGLEFLIYFQGNSAPDKSGLPSDRFSAERTGGSVSTLTIQRTQQEDSAVYLCASSADRVSPLHFGNGTRLTVT.

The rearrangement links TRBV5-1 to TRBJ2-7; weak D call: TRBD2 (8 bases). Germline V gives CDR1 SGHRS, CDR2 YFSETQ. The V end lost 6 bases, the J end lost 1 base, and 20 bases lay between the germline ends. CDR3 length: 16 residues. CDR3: CASNGRGTSVSYEQYF. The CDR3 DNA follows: TGCGCCAGCAACGGCAGGGGGACTAGTGTATCCTACGAGCAGTACTTC.

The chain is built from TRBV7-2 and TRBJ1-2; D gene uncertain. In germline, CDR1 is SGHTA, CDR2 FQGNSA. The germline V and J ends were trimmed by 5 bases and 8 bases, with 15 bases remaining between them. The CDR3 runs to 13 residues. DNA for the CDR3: TGTGCCAGCAGCGTATCCCGTCGGAGAGGCTACACCTTC. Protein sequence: CASSVSRRRGYTF.

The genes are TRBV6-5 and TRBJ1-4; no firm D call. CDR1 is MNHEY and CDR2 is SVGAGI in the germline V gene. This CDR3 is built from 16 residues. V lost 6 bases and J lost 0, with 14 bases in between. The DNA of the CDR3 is TGTGCCAGCAGCCGCGCTGACGGTTCAACTAATGAAAAACTGTTTTTT. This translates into CASSRADGSTNEKLFF.

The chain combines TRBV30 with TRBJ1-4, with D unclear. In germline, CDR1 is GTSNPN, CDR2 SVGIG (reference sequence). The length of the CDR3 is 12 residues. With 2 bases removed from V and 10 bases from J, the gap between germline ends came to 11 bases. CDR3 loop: CAWSLRIGKLFF. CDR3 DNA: TGTGCCTGGAGTCTAAGGATCGGAAAACTGTTTTTT.

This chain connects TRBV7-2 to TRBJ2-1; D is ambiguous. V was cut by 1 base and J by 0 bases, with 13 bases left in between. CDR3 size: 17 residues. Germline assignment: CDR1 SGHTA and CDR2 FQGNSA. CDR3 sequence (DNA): TGTGCCAGCAGCTTAGTCCCTGACGGAAGCTCCTACAATGAGCAGTTCTTC. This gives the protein CASSLVPDGSSYNEQFF. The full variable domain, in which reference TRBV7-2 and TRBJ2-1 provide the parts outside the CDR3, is GAGVSQSPSNKVTEKGKDVELRCDPISGHTALYWYRQSLGQGLEFLIYFQGNSAPDKSGLPSDRFSAERTGGSVSTLTIQRTQQEDSAVYLCASSLVPDGSSYNEQFFGPGTRLTVL.

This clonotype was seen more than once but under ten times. The CDR3 region has the DNA TGTGCCAGCAGTCCACGAGGACAGGGGTACTACGAGCAGTACTTC. This gives the protein CASSPRGQGYYEQYF. The J gene is TRBJ2-7, the V gene TRBV27, with 9 bases matching TRBD1. Germline V gene lookup returns CDR1 MNHEY and CDR2 SMNVEV (reference sequence). This CDR3 spans 15 amino acids. V lost 5 bases, J lost 3 bases, and 8 bases stayed unmatched.

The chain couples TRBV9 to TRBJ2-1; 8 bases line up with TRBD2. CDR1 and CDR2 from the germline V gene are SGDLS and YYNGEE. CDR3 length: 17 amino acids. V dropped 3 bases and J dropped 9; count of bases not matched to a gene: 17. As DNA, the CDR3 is TGTGCCAGCAGCGGAGGTGGGAGAGGACGAGCGGGAGTTGAGCAGTTCTTC. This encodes CASSGGGRGRAGVEQFF.

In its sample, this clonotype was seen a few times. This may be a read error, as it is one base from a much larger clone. This chain's CDR3 is CASSVFTDTQYF. The CDR3 bases are TGTGCCAGCAGCGTCTTCACAGATACGCAGTATTTT. This chain joins TRBV9 and TRBJ2-3; no reliable D call. CDR1 and CDR2 from the germline V gene are SGDLS and YYNGEE. CDR3 length: 12 residues. Trimming took off 2 bases at V and 2 bases at J, with 3 bases between the two ends.

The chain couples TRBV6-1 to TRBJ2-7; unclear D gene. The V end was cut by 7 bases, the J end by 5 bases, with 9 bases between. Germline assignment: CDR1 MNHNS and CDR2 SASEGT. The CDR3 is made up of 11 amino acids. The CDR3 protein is CASTQGNEQYF. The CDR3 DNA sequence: TGTGCCAGCACGCAAGGGAACGAGCAGTACTTC.